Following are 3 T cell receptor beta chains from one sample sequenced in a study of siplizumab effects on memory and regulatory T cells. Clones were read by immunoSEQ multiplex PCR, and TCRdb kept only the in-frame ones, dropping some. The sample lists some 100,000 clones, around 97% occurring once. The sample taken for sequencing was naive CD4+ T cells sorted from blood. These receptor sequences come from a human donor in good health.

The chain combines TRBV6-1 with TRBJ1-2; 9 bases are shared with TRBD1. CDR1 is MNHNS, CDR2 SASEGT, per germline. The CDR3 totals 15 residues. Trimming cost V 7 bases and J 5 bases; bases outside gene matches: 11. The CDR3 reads CASTFALDRGYGYTF. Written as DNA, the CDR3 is TGTGCCAGCACTTTCGCCCTGGACAGGGGATATGGCTACACCTTC.

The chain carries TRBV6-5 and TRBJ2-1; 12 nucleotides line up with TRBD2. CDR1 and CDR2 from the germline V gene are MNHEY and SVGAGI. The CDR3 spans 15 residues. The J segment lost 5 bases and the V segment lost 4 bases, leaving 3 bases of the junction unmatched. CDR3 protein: CASSFPSGGDNEQFF. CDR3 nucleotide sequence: TGTGCCAGCAGTTTCCCTAGCGGGGGGGACAATGAGCAGTTCTTC.

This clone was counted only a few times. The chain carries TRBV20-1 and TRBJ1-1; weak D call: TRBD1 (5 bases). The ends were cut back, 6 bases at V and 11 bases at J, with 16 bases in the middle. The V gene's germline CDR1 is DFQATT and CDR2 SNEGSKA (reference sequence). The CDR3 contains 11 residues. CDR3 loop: CSADWGAGAFF. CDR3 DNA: TGCAGTGCCGATTGGGGCGCGGGCGCTTTCTTT.